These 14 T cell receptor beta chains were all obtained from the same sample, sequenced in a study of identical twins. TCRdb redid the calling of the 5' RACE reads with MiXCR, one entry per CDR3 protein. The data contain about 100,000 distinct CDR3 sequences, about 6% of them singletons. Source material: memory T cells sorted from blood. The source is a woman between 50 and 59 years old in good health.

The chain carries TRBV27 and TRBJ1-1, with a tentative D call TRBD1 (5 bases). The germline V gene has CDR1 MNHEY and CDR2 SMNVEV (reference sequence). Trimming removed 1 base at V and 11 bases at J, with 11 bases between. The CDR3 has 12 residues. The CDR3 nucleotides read TGTGCCAGCAGTTTATTACGGGGGAGGGCTTTCTTT. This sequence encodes CASSLLRGRAFF.

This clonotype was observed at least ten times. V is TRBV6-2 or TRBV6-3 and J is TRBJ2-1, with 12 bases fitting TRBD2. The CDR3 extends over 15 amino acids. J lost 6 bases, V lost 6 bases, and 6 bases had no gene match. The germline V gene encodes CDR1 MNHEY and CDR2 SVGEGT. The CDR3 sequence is CASRLAGGPFNEQFF. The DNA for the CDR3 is TGTGCCAGCAGGCTAGCGGGAGGGCCGTTCAATGAGCAGTTCTTC.

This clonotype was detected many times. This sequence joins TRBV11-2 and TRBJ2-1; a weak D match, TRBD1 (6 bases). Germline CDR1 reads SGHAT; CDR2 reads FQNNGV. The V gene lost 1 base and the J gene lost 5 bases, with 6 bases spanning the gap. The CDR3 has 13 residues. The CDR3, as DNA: TGTGCCAGCAGCTTAGGACAGGACAATGAGCAGTTCTTC. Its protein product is CASSLGQDNEQFF.

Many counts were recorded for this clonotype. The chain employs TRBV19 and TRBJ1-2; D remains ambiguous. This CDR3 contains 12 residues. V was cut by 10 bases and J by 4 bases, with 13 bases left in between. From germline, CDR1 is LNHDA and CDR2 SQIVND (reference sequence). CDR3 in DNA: TGTGCCATTACGGACGCTCCCTATGGCTACACCTTC. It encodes CAITDAPYGYTF.

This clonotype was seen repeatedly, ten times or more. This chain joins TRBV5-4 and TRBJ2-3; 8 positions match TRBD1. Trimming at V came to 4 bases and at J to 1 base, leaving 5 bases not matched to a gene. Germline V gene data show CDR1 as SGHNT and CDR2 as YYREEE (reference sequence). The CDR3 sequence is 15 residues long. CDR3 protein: CASSGGTGRTDTQYF. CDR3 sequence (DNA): TGTGCCAGCAGCGGGGGGACAGGACGCACAGATACGCAGTATTTT.

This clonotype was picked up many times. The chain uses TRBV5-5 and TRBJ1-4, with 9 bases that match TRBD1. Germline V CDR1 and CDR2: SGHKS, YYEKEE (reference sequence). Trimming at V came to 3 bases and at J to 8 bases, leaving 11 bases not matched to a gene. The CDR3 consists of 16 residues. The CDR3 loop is CASSWKPGQGKEKLFF. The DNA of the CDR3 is TGTGCCAGCAGCTGGAAACCGGGACAGGGAAAGGAAAAACTGTTTTTT.

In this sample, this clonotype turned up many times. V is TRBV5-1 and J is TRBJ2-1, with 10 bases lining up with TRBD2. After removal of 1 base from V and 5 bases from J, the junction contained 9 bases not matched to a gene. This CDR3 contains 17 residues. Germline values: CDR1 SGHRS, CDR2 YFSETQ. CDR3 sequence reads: CASSLFSGTSDNNEQFF. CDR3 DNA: TGCGCCAGCAGCTTGTTTTCCGGGACTAGCGATAACAATGAGCAGTTCTTC.

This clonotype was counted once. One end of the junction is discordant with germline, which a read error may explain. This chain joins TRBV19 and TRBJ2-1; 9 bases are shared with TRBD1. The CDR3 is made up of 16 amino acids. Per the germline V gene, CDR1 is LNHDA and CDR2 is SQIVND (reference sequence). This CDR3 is CACSIRRTGVLNEQFF. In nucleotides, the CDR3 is TGTGCCTGTAGTATTCGGAGGACAGGGGTTCTCAATGAGCAGTTCTTC.

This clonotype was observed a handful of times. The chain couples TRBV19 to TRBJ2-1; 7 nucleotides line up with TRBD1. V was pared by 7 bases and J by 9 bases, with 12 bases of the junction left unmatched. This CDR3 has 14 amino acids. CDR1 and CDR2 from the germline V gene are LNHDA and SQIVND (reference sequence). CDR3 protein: CASNPGGLGGEQFF. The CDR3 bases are TGTGCCAGTAACCCAGGGGGTTTAGGGGGTGAGCAGTTCTTC. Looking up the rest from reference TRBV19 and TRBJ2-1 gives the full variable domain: DGGITQSPKYLFRKEGQNVTLSCEQNLNHDAMYWYRQDPGQGLRLIYYSQIVNDFQKGDIAEGYSVSREKKESFPLTVTSAQKNPTAFYLCASNPGGLGGEQFFGPGTRLTVL.

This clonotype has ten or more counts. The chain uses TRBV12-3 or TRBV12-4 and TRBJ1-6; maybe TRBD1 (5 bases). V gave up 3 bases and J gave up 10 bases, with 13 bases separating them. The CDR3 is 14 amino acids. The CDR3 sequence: CASSLGVGWSPLHF. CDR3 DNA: TGTGCCAGCAGTTTGGGGGTCGGATGGTCACCCCTCCACTTT.

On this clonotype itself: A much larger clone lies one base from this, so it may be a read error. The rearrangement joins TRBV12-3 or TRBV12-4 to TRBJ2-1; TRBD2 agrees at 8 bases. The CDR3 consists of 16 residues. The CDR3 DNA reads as TGTGCCAGCAGACGTACTAGCGGACGCTCCTACAATGGGCAGTTCTTC. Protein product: CASRRTSGRSYNGQFF.

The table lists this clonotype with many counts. The CDR3 DNA sequence: TGCGCCACCCGGACGACAGGGGTGGACAATTCACCCCTCCACTTT. Its translation: CATRTTGVDNSPLHF. The chain uses TRBV5-1 and TRBJ1-6, with 8 nucleotides matching TRBD1. The CDR3 has 15 amino acids. Losses at the gene ends were 9 bases for V and 7 bases for J; bases not matched to a gene: 12. Germline V CDR1 and CDR2: SGHRS, YFSETQ.

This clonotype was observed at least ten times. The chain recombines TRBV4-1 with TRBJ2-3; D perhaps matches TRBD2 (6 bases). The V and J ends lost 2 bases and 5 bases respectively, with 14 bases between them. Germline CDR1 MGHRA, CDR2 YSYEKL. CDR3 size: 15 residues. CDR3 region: CASSQPGRDGDTQYF. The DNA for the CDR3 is TGCGCCAGCAGCCAACCCGGGAGAGATGGAGATACGCAGTATTTT.

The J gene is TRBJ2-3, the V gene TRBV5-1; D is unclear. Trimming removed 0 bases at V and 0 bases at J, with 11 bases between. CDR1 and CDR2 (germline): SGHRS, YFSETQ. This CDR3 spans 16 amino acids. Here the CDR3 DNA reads TGCGCCAGCAGCTTGGGTCTATCTCTTAGCACAGATACGCAGTATTTT. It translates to CASSLGLSLSTDTQYF.